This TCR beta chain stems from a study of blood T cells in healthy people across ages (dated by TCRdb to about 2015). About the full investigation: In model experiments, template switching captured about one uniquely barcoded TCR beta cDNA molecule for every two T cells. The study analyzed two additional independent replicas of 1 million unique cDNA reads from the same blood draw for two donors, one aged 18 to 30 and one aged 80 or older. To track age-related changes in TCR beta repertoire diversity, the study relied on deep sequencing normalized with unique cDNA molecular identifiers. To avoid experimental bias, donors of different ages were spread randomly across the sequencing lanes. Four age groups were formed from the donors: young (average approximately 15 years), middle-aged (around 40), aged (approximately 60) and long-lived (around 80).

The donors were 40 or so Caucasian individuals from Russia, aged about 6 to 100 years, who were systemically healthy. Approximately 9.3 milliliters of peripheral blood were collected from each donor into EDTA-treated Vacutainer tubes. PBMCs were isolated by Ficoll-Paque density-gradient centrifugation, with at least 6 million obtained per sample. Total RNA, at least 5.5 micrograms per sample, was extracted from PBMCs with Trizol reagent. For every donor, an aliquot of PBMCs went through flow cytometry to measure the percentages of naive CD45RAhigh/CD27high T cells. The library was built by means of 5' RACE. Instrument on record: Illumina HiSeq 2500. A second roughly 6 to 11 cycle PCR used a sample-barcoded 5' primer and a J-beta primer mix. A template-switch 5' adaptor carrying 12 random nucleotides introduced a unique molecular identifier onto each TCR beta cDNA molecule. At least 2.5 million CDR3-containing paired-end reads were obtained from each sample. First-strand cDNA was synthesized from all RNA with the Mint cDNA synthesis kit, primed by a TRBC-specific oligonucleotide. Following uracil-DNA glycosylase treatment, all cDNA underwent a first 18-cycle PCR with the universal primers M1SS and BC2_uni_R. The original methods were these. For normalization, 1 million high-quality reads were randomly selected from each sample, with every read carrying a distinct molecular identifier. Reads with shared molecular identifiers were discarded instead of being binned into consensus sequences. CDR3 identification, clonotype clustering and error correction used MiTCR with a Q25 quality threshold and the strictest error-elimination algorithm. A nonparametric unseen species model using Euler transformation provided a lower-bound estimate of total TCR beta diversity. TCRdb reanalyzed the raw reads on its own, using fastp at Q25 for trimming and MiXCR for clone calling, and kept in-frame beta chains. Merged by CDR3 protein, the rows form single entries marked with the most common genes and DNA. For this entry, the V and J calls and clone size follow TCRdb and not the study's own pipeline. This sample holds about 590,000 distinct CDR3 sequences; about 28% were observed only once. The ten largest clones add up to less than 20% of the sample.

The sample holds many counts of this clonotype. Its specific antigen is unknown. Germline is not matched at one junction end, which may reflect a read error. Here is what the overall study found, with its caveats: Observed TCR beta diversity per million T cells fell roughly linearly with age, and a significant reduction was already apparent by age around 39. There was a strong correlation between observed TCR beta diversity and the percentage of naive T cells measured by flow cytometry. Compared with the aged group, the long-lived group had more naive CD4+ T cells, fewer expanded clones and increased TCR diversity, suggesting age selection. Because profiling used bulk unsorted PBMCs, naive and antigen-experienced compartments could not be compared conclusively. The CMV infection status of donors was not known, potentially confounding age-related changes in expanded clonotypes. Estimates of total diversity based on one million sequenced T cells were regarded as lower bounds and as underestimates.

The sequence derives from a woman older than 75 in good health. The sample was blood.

The CDR3: CSARIPASHEQYF. The DNA sequence follows: TGCAGTGCTAGAATTCCAGCCTCCCACGAGCAGTACTTC. Recombination connected TRBV20-1 to TRBJ2-7, with the identity of the D gene unclear. CDR1 and CDR2, per the germline V gene (reference sequence), are DFQATT and SNEGSKA. CDR3 length: 13 amino acids, cysteine to phenylalanine. Only CDR3 DNA remains: 39 bases, in frame from the first base.